These 9 T cell receptor beta chains originate from one sample sequenced in a study of shared T cell receptors in the human thymus. Measured with immunoSEQ multiplex PCR; TCRdb has only the in-frame clones, and not every one. This table holds hundreds of thousands of clones, 70% to 90% found once. The same sample was also studied in work on human thymus T cells.

Material for sequencing was thymocytes. Receptors were obtained from a girl under three years old with a congenital heart defect.

The CDR3 loop is CSVFRQGTYEQYF. CDR3 DNA sequence: TGCAGCGTTTTTCGACAGGGCACCTACGAGCAGTACTTC. The chain links TRBV29-1 to TRBJ2-7; 7 nucleotides align to TRBD1. V lost 5 bases, J lost 2 bases, and 6 bases stayed unmatched. There are 13 residues in the CDR3. CDR1 is SQVTM, CDR2 ANQGSEA, per germline.

The rearrangement links TRBV5-6 to TRBJ2-7; perhaps TRBD1 as D (6 bases). The germline V and J ends were trimmed by 4 bases and 0 bases, with 17 bases remaining between them. Germline values: CDR1 SGHDT, CDR2 YYEEEE. This CDR3 has 16 residues. The CDR3 sequence is CASSQLVAGDSYEQYF. CDR3 bases: TGTGCCAGCAGCCAGCTGGTGGCAGGGGACTCCTACGAGCAGTACTTC.

V is TRBV7-4 and J is TRBJ1-1, with unresolved D. The V gene lost 5 bases and the J gene lost 0 bases, with 13 bases spanning the gap. The V gene's germline CDR1 is SGHVT and CDR2 SQSDAQ. The CDR3 is 15 residues long. The chain's CDR3 is CASSHQSPMNTEAFF. The CDR3 DNA follows: TGTGCCAGCAGCCACCAAAGCCCCATGAACACTGAAGCTTTCTTT.

The chain recombines TRBV14 with TRBJ1-1; perhaps TRBD1 as D (5 bases). CDR3 length equals 12 residues. Trimming cost V 5 bases and J 5 bases, with 9 bases left between them. In germline, CDR1 is SGHDN, CDR2 FVKESK. The DNA for the CDR3 is TGTGCCAGCAGCGAAAGGGGTACTGAAGCTTTCTTT. Translating gives CASSERGTEAFF.

The chain links TRBV9 to TRBJ1-2; D is possibly TRBD1 (6 bases). Trimming took off 3 bases at V and 7 bases at J, with 19 bases between the two ends. The CDR3 totals 15 residues. Germline assignment: CDR1 SGDLS and CDR2 YYNGEE. This chain's CDR3 is CASSAQAGERVGYTF. The CDR3 DNA sequence: TGTGCCAGCAGCGCCCAAGCAGGGGAAAGGGTTGGCTACACCTTC.

V and J are TRBV15 and TRBJ1-4; D is possibly TRBD1 (6 bases). CDR3 length: 16 residues. Germline V gene sequence: CDR1 LNHNV, CDR2 YYDKDF (reference sequence). V dropped 5 bases and J dropped 5 bases, with 18 bases sitting between them. The CDR3, as DNA: TGTGCCACCAGCTCTAGAAGGGGCAGGGGCAATGAAAAACTGTTTTTT. Amino acid sequence: CATSSRRGRGNEKLFF. The whole variable domain, filled in from reference TRBV15 and TRBJ1-4, reads DAMVIQNPRYQVTQFGKPVTLSCSQTLNHNVMYWYQQKSSQAPKLLFHYYDKDFNNEADTPDNFQSRRPNTSFCFLDIRSPGLGDTAMYLCATSSRRGRGNEKLFFGSGTQLSVL.

This clone showed up just once. The chain has TRBV15 and TRBJ2-5; 12 positions agree with TRBD2. The ends lost 0 bases at V and 5 bases at J; junction bases unmatched: 7. CDR1 is LNHNV, CDR2 YYDKDF, per germline (reference sequence). The CDR3 has 17 amino acids. CDR3: CATSRDITSGGRETQYF. DNA of the CDR3: TGTGCCACCAGCAGAGATATTACTAGCGGGGGGAGGGAGACCCAGTACTTC.

The rearrangement links TRBV19 to TRBJ1-1; D ambiguous. CDR3 length: 20 residues. Deletions cut 3 bases from V and 1 base from J, with 27 bases between. CDR1 and CDR2 from the germline V gene are LNHDA and SQIVND (reference sequence). The CDR3 coding sequence is TGTGCCAGTAGTATCGGGCCCCACCTGAAACTAGATAGGGAGAACACTGAAGCTTTCTTT. Translated, it gives CASSIGPHLKLDRENTEAFF.

This clone was seen just once. The same CDR3 is also encoded by other DNA sequences in this sample. The chain recombines TRBV2 with TRBJ2-3, with 9 bases matching TRBD2. J was trimmed by 1 base and V by 2 bases; bases with no gene match: 4. Germline V lookup: CDR1 SNHLY, CDR2 FYNNEI. The CDR3 is 16 amino acids. The CDR3 protein is CASSERASGGTDTQYF. CDR3 DNA sequence: TGTGCCAGCAGTGAAAGAGCTAGCGGGGGCACAGATACGCAGTATTTT.